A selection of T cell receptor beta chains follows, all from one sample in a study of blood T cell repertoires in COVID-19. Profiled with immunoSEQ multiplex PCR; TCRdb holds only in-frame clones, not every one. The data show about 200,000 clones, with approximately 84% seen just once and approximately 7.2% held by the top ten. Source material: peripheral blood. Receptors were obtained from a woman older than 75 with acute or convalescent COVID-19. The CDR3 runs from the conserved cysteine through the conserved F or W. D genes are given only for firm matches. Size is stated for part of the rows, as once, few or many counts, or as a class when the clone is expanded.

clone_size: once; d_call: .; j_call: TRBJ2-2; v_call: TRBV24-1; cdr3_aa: CATSRQGGTGELFF; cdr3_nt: TGTGCCACCAGTCGACAGGGAGGCACCGGGGAGCTGTTTTTT
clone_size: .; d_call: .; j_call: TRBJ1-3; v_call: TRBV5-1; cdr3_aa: CASSGQTSGNTIYF; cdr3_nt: TGCGCCAGCAGCGGACAGACCTCTGGAAACACCATATATTTT
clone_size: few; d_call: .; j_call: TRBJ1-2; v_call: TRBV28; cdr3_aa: CASSSGVVVGYTF; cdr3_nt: TGTGCCAGCAGCTCAGGGGTGGTTGTGGGCTACACCTTC
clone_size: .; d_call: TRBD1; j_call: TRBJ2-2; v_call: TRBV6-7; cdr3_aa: CASSHHRDSDASNTGELFF; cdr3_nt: TGTGCCAGCAGTCACCACCGGGACAGTGATGCTTCGAACACCGGGGAGCTGTTTTTT
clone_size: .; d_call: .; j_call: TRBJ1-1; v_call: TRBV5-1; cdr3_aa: CASSLDKLTEAFF; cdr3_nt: TGCGCCAGCAGCTTGGACAAATTGACTGAAGCTTTCTTT
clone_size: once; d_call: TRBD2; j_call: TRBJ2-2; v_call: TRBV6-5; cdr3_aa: CASRLAGGIGELFF; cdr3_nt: TGTGCCAGCCGGCTAGCGGGAGGGATAGGGGAGCTGTTTTTT
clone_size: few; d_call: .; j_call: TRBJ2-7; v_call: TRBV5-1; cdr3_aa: CASSTSSYEQYF; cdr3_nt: TGCGCCAGCAGCACTAGCTCCTACGAGCAGTACTTC
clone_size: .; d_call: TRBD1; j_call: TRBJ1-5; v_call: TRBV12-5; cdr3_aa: CASGLKPGQGFMQPQHF; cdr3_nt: TGTGCTAGTGGTTTGAAACCGGGACAGGGGTTTATGCAGCCCCAGCATTTT
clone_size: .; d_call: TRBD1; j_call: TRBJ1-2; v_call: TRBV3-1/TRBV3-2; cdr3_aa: CASSQDERGHTF; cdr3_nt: TGTGCCAGCAGCCAAGACGAAAGGGGGCACACCTTC
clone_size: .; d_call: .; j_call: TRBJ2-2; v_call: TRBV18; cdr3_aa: CASSATGTRDTGELFF; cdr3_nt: TGTGCCAGCTCAGCCACAGGGACGAGAGACACCGGGGAGCTGTTTTTT
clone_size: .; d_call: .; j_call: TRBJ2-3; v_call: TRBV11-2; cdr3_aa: CASTLISGTDTQYF; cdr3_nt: TGTGCCAGCACCCTCATCTCGGGCACAGATACGCAGTATTTT
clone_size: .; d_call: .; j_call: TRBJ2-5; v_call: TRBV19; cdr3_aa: CASSRAGQQETQYF; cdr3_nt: TGTGCCAGTAGTCGGGCGGGGCAGCAAGAGACCCAGTACTTC
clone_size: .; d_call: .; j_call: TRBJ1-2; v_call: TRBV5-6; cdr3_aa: CASSFFGRGERNYGYTF; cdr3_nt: TGTGCCAGCAGCTTCTTTGGCAGGGGAGAGAGAAATTATGGCTACACCTTC
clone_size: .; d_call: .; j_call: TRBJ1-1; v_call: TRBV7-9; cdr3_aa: CASSVSTVNTEAFF; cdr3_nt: TGTGCCAGCAGCGTCTCGACAGTGAACACTGAAGCTTTCTTT
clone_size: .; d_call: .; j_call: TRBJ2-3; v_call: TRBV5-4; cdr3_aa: CASSLFTSSRGTDTQYF; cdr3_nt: TGTGCCAGCAGCTTGTTCACCAGCTCGAGGGGCACAGATACGCAGTATTTT
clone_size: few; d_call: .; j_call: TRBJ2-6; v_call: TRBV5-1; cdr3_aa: CASSLATAFSGANVLTF; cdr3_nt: TGCGCCAGCAGCTTGGCGACAGCTTTCTCTGGGGCCAACGTCCTGACTTTC
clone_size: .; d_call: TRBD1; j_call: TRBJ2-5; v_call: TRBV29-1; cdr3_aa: CSVRGLFETQYF; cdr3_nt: TGCAGCGTTAGGGGGCTATTTGAGACCCAGTACTTC
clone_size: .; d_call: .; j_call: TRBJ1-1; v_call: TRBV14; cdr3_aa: CASSHLRGMNTEAFF; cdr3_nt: TGTGCCAGCAGCCATCTGCGGGGAATGAACACTGAAGCTTTCTTT
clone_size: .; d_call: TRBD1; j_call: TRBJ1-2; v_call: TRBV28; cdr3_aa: CASTPVGRGTSNYGYTF; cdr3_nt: TGTGCCAGCACCCCTGTTGGCAGGGGGACTTCTAACTATGGCTACACCTTC
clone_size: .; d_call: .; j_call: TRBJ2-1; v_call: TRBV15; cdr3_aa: CATSPQRTSGGVVF; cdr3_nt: TGTGCCACCAGCCCCCAGAGGACCAGCGGTGGAGTGGTCTTC
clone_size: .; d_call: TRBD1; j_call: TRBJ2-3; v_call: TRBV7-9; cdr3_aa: CASSPGQGIHTQYF; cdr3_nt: TGTGCCAGCAGCCCGGGACAGGGTATCCATACGCAGTATTTT
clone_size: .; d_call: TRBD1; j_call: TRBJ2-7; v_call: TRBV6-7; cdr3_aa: CASSYGGQGYYEQYF; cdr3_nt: TGTGCCAGCAGTTACGGGGGACAGGGGTATTACGAGCAGTACTTC
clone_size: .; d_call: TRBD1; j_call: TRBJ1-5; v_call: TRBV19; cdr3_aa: CATTDRDGGDSNQPQHF; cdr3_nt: TGTGCCACCACAGACAGGGATGGCGGGGATAGCAATCAGCCCCAGCATTTT
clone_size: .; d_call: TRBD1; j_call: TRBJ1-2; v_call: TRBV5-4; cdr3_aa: CASSRTGGGESYTF; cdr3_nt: TGTGCCAGCTCACGGACAGGGGGAGGAGAGAGCTACACCTTC
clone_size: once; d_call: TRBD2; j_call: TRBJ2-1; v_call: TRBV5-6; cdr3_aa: CASSLGLAGGGSEQFF; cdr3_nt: TGTGCCAGCAGCTTGGGGCTAGCGGGGGGAGGGAGTGAGCAGTTCTTC
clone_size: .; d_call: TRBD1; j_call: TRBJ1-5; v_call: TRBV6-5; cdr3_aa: CASSPTGDNQPQHF; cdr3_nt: TGTGCCAGCAGTCCGACAGGGGACAATCAGCCCCAGCATTTT
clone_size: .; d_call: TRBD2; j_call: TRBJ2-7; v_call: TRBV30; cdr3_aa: CAWSPGLAGAPYF; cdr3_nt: TGTGCCTGGAGTCCCGGACTAGCGGGCGCGCCATACTTC
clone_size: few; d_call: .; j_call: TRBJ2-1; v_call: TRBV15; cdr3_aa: CATSREGLAIANEQFF; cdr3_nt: TGTGCCACCAGCAGAGAGGGGCTAGCGATAGCCAATGAGCAGTTCTTC
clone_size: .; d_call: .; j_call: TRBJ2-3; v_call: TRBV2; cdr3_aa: CASRPPPQGDTQYF; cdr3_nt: TGTGCCAGCAGGCCGCCGCCACAGGGCGATACGCAGTATTTT
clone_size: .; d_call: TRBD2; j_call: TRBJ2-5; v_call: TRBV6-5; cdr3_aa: CASSPSGGAWETQYF; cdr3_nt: TGTGCCAGCAGTCCCAGCGGGGGGGCCTGGGAGACCCAGTACTTC
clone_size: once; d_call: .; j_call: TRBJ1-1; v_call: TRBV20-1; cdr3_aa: CSASATGNTEAFF; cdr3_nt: TGCAGTGCTAGTGCGACAGGGAACACTGAAGCTTTCTTT
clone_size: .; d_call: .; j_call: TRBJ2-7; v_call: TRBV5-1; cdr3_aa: CASSLETQAGQQYF; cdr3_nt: TGCGCCAGCAGCTTGGAAACCCAGGCAGGGCAGCAGTACTTC
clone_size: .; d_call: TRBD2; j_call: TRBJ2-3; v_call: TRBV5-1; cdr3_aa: CASSFNGRGGTDTQYF; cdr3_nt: TGCGCCAGCAGCTTCAACGGGCGGGGGGGCACAGATACGCAGTATTTT
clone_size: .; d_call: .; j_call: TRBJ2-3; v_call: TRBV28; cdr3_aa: CASSLPQGSGDTQYF; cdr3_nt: TGTGCCAGCAGTCTCCCGCAGGGTAGTGGAGATACGCAGTATTTT
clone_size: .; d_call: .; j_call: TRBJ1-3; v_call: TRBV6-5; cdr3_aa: CASSSGVGGNTIYF; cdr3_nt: TGTGCCAGCAGTTCCGGGGTGGGAGGAAACACCATATATTTT
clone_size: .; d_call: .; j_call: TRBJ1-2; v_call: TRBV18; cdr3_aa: CASSPGAGYTF; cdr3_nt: TGTGCCAGCTCACCAGGGGCGGGCTACACCTTC
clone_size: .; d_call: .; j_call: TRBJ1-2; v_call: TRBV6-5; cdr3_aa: CASSLDSYGYTF; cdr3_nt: TGTGCCAGCAGTCTCGACTCCTATGGCTACACCTTC